This TCR beta chain is drawn from a study of OX40 agonist ivuxolimab in advanced cancers. Points from the study as a whole: At 0.1 to 3.0 mg/kg, CD4+ and CD8+ blood T cells expanded clonally by week 6. In the expanded peripheral T cells, antigen specificity was never determined.

Points on this clone: Antigen unknown.

Profiling relied on immunoSEQ multiplex PCR, and the TCRdb table lists in-frame clones only, not all of them. This repertoire shows 60,000 to 70,000 clones, 85% to 90% found once; its top ten account for under 4.5%. The sample consisted of CD4+ or CD8+ T cells sorted from blood, taken in a trial of the OX40 agonist ivuxolimab. This sequence was found in an adult with an advanced solid tumor such as melanoma, head and neck, liver or kidney cancer.

CDR3 nucleotides: TGTGCCAGCAGTTACCAGTTCGGGGGAGCGGACACTGAAGCTTTCTTT. Translating gives CASSYQFGGADTEAFF. This chain uses TRBV6-5 with TRBJ1-1, with D possibly matching TRBD1 (5 bases). Trimming removed 2 bases from V and 3 bases from J, with 16 bases in between. The CDR3 contains 16 residues. Germline CDR1 and CDR2: MNHEY and SVGAGI.